This T cell receptor (beta chain) was captured in a study of beta chain features in type 1 diabetes. Expressed TCRB transcripts were sequenced because the entire RNA isolate underwent reverse transcription. Using immunoSEQ multiplex PCR, the repertoire was profiled, and TCRdb retains in-frame clones only, with some absent. The profile shows some 150,000 clones, 8% to 13% of them singletons. Sequenced input: naive CD4+ T cells from blood. The TCR was taken from a man aged 18 to 29 in good health.

The CDR3, as DNA: TGCGCCAGCAGCCAAGATTTGCGGGGGGGATCCTACAATGAGCAGTTCTTC. It translates to CASSQDLRGGSYNEQFF. The chain carries TRBV4-3 and TRBJ2-1, with 9 bases aligning to TRBD2. Germline V gene data show CDR1 as LGHNA and CDR2 as YSLEER. The J segment lost 1 base and the V segment lost 0 bases, leaving 4 bases of the junction unmatched. This CDR3 region has 17 residues.